The text below deals with one T cell receptor beta chain. The target antigen is unknown. The sample comes from a study of blood T cells in healthy people across ages. Germline assignment: CDR1 SEHNR and CDR2 FQNEAQ (reference sequence). This CDR3 comprises 15 residues. V trimming: 5 bases; J trimming: 1 base; junction bases outside the gene matches: 4. General observations from the study: A greater number of naive CD4+ cells and higher diversity distinguished long-lived donors from aged donors. TCR beta diversity, measured per million T cells, fell in a roughly linear way with age.

A second about 6 to 12 cycle PCR used barcoded and J-beta primers. TCRdb itself ran the 5' RACE reads through MiXCR, one entry per CDR3 protein. The sample includes about 1.5 million distinct CDR3 sequences, 40% to 45% seen only once; the top ten take roughly 3.7%. The sample comprised blood. This chain connects TRBV7-9 to TRBJ2-1, with 8 bases aligning to TRBD2. This TCR came from a woman between 18 and 29 years old in good health. CDR3 nucleotide sequence: TGTGCCAGCAGCGGTAGCGGGGTTTCCTACAATGAGCAGTTCTTC. This translates into CASSGSGVSYNEQFF. The full variable domain, rest sourced from reference TRBV7-9 and TRBJ2-1, is DTGVSQNPRHKITKRGQNVTFRCDPISEHNRLYWYRQTLGQGPEFLTYFQNEAQLEKSRLLSDRFSAERPKGSFSTLEIQRTEQGDSAMYLCASSGSGVSYNEQFFGPGTRLTVL.